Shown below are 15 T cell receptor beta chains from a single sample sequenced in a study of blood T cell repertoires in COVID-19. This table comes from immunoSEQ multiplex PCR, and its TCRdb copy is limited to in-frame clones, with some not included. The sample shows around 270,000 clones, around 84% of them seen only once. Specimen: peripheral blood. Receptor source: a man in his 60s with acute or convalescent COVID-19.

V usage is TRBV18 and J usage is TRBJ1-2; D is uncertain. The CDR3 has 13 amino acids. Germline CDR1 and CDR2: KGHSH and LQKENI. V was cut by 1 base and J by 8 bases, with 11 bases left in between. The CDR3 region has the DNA TGTGCCAGCTCACCACGCGGGGAGAGGGGCTACACCTTC. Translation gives CASSPRGERGYTF.

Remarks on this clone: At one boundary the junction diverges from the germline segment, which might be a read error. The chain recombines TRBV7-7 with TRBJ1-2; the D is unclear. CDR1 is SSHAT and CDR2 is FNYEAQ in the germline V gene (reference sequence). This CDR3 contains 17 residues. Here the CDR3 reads CASSLPRLGRRGYGYTF. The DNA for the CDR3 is TGTGCTAGCAGCTTACCGAGGCTGGGGAGGAGAGGCTATGGCTACACCTTC. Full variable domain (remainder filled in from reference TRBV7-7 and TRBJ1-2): GAGVSQSPRYKVTKRGQDVTLRCDPISSHATLYWYQQALGQGPEFLTYFNYEAQPDKSGLPSDRFSAERPEGSISTLTIQRTEQRDSAMYRCASSLPRLGRRGYGYTFGSGTRLTVV.

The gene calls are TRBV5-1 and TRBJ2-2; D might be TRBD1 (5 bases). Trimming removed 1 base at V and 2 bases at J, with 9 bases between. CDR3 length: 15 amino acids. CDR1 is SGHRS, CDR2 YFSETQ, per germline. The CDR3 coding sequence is TGCGCCAGCAGCTTGACAGGACCTAACACCGGGGAGCTGTTTTTT. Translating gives CASSLTGPNTGELFF. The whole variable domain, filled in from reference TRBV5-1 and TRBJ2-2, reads KAGVTQTPRYLIKTRGQQVTLSCSPISGHRSVSWYQQTPGQGLQFLFEYFSETQRNKGNFPGRFSGRQFSNSRSEMNVSTLELGDSALYLCASSLTGPNTGELFFGEGSRLTVL.

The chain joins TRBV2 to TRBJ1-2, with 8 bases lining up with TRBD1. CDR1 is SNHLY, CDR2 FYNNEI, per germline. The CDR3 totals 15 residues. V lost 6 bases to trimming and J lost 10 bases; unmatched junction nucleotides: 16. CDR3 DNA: TGTGCCAGCAGAGCTCTCCGGGACAGGTCGATGGACTACACCTTC. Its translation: CASRALRDRSMDYTF.

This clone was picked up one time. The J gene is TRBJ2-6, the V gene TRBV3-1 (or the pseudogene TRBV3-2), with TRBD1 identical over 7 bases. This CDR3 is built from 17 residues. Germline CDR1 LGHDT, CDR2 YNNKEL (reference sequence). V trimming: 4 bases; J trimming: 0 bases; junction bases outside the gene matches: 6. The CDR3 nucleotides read TGTGCCAGCAGCCTACGGACAGGTAGCTCTGGGGCCAACGTCCTGACTTTC. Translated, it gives CASSLRTGSSGANVLTF.

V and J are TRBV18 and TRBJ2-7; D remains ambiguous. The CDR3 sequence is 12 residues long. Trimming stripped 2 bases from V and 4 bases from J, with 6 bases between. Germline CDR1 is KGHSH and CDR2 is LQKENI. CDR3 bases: TGTGCCAGCTCACCAGGGCGATACGAGCAGTACTTC. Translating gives CASSPGRYEQYF.

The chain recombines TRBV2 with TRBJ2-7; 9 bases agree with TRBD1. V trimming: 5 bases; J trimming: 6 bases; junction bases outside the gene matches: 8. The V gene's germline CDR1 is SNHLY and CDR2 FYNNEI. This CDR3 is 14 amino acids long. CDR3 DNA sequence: TGTGCCAGCAGTTGGGACAGGGTTCTTGGCGAGCAGTACTTC. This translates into CASSWDRVLGEQYF.

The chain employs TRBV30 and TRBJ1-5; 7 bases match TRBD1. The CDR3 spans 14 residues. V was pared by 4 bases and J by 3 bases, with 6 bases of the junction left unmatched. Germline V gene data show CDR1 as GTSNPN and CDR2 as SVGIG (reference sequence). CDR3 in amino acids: CAWTQTGVNQPQHF. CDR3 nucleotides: TGTGCCTGGACCCAAACAGGGGTCAATCAGCCCCAGCATTTT.

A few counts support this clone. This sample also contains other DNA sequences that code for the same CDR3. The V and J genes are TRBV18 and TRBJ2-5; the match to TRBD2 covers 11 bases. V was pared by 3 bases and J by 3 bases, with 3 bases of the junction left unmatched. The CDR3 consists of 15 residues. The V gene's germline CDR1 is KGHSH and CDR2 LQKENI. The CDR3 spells CASSPGTSGEETQYF. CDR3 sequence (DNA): TGTGCCAGCTCACCGGGGACTAGCGGAGAAGAGACCCAGTACTTC. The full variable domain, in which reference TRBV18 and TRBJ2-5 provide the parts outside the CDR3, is NAGVMQNPRHLVRRRGQEARLRCSPMKGHSHVYWYRQLPEEGLKFMVYLQKENIIDESGMPKERFSAEFPKEGPSILRIQQVVRGDSAAYFCASSPGTSGEETQYFGPGTRLLVL.

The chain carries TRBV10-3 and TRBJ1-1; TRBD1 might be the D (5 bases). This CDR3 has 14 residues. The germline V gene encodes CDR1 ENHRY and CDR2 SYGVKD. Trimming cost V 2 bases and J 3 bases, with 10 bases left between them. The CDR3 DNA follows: TGTGCCATCAGTGAGGGCGGAGGGGACACTGAAGCTTTCTTT. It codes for CAISEGGGDTEAFF.

The chain's CDR3 is CASRSTQGSTDTQYF. DNA of the CDR3: TGTGCCAGCAGGTCGACTCAGGGGAGCACAGATACGCAGTATTTT. V gene TRBV5-4 combines with J gene TRBJ2-3, with D possibly TRBD1 on 6 matching bases. V lost 5 bases and J 0 bases, leaving 13 bases between the germline ends. The length of the CDR3 is 15 residues. The germline CDR1 and CDR2 sequences are SGHNT and YYREEE (reference sequence).

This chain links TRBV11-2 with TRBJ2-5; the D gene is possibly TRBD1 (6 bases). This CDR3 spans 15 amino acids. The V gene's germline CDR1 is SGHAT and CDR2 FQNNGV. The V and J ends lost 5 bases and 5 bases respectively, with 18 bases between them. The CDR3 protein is CASSPRESGVETQYF. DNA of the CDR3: TGTGCCAGCAGCCCCCGCGAATCAGGGGTGGAGACCCAGTACTTC.

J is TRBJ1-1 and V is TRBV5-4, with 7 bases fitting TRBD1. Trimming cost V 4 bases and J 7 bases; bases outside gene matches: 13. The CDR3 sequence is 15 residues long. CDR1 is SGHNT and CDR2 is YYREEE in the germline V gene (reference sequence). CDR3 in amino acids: CASSPLARDSNEAFF. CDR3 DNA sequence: TGTGCCAGCAGCCCCTTGGCCCGGGACAGTAATGAAGCTTTCTTT.

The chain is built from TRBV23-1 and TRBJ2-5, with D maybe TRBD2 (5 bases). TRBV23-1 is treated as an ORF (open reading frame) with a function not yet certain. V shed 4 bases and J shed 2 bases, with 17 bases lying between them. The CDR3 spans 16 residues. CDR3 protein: CASSRWSLRAQETQYF. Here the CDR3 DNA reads TGCGCCAGCAGTCGATGGTCTTTGCGGGCACAAGAGACCCAGTACTTC.

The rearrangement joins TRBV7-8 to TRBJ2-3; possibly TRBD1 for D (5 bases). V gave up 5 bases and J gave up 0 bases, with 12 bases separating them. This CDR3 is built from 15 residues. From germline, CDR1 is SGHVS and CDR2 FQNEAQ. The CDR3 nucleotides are TGTGCCAGCAGCCAAGACAGTGCTAGCACAGATACGCAGTATTTT. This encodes CASSQDSASTDTQYF.